Presented here are 18 T cell receptor beta chains from one specimen sequenced in a study of cytomegalovirus exposure and HLA in healthy donors. Clones were read by immunoSEQ multiplex PCR, and TCRdb kept only the in-frame ones, dropping some. The sample consists of over 100,000 clones, 89% of them appearing once. Sequencing was done on a sample of PBMCs. Receptors were obtained from a woman aged 18 to 35 in good health and CMV-seronegative.

CDR3 DNA: TGTGCCAGCAGTGAACTAGCGGGGGTTTATGAGCAGTTCTTC. Residues: CASSELAGVYEQFF. The rearrangement links TRBV2 to TRBJ2-1; 10 positions agree with TRBD2. There are 14 residues in the CDR3. With V trimmed by 2 bases and J by 8 bases, 3 bases remained unmatched. CDR1 and CDR2 (germline): SNHLY, FYNNEI. The entire variable domain, with the rest obtained from reference TRBV2 and TRBJ2-1, is as follows: EPEVTQTPSHQVTQMGQEVILRCVPISNHLYFYWYRQILGQKVEFLVSFYNNEISEKSEIFDDQFSVERPDGSNFTLKIRSTKLEDSAMYFCASSELAGVYEQFFGPGTRLTVL.

In its sample, this clone was seen once. The chain employs TRBV27 and TRBJ1-5, with 10 bases lining up with TRBD1. Germline V gene sequence: CDR1 MNHEY, CDR2 SMNVEV (reference sequence). This CDR3 spans 19 amino acids. J gave up 1 base and V 7 bases, and 16 bases lay outside the gene matches. The CDR3 nucleotides read TGTGCCAGCAACGGGGGACAGGGGAGACGCGGCGAAAGCAATCAGCCCCAGCATTTT. It yields the protein CASNGGQGRRGESNQPQHF.

This clone was picked up a small number of times. The chain uses TRBV2 and TRBJ1-2; D might be TRBD1 (5 bases). Between the trimmed V and J ends, which lost 2 bases and 6 bases, there was a span of 10 bases. This CDR3 region has 13 residues. Per the germline V gene, CDR1 is SNHLY and CDR2 is FYNNEI. In DNA, the CDR3 is TGTGCCAGCAGTGAAACGGCAGGGAATGGCTACACCTTC. Its protein is CASSETAGNGYTF.

V and J are TRBV5-1 and TRBJ1-4; D might be TRBD1 (5 bases). The length of the CDR3 is 14 residues. Germline CDR1 is SGHRS and CDR2 is YFSETQ. With 4 bases removed from V and 8 bases from J, the gap between germline ends came to 15 bases. CDR3 sequence: CASSIQGGGEKLFF. The CDR3, as DNA: TGCGCCAGCAGCATTCAGGGTGGAGGGGAAAAACTGTTTTTT.

In nucleotides, the CDR3 is TGTGCCAGCAGCCGTGGAAACACCATATATTTT. Translation: CASSRGNTIYF. The rearrangement uses TRBV27 and TRBJ1-3; D unresolved. The CDR3 runs 11 residues. In germline, CDR1 is MNHEY, CDR2 SMNVEV (reference sequence). V was clipped by 6 bases and J by 3 bases, with 3 bases between them.

The chain carries TRBV10-3 and TRBJ2-2; weak D call: TRBD1 (5 bases). This CDR3 comprises 17 residues. V dropped 6 bases and J dropped 2 bases, with 19 bases sitting between them. CDR1 ENHRY and CDR2 SYGVKD come from the germline V gene. CDR3 in DNA: TGTGCCATCAGCCCCTCGGTGGGGCAGGGTAACACCGGGGAGCTGTTTTTT. Amino acids: CAISPSVGQGNTGELFF.

A few counts support this clone. V is TRBV7-9 and J is TRBJ1-1; 7 bases are a match to TRBD1. Unmatched junction bases numbered 5, after V lost 5 bases and J lost 8 bases. CDR3 size: 12 residues. Germline V CDR1 and CDR2: SEHNR, FQNEAQ (reference sequence). Here the CDR3 DNA reads TGTGCCAGCAGCGAAAGGGGGCAGGAAGCTTTCTTT. As protein: CASSERGQEAFF.

The chain recombines TRBV6-5 with TRBJ2-6; 7 bases fit TRBD2. The CDR3 totals 14 residues. CDR1 is MNHEY, CDR2 SVGAGI, per germline. Trimming cost V 8 bases and J 3 bases; bases outside gene matches: 4. For the CDR3, the DNA is TGTGCCAGCGGGGGGGAGTTTGGGGCCAACGTCCTGACTTTC. Translating it yields CASGGEFGANVLTF.

This chain joins TRBV21-1 and TRBJ2-7; the DNA was not compared with TRBD1, the D call given in the table. TRBV21-1 is listed as a pseudogene. The CDR3 runs 16 residues. The CDR3 loop reads CASIGRNRAGRYEQYF. CDR3 coding DNA: TGTGCCAGCATAGGGCGAAACAGGGCGGGTAGGTACGAGCAGTACTTC.

This chain links TRBV19 with TRBJ1-2, with 8 nucleotides matching TRBD1. Per germline, CDR1 LNHDA and CDR2 SQIVND (reference sequence). Trimming took 6 bases from V and 4 from J; bases not matched to a gene: 10. This CDR3 region has 15 residues. DNA for the CDR3: TGTGCCAGTAGGACGACAGGGGCGCAAGCCTATGGCTACACCTTC. Translating it yields CASRTTGAQAYGYTF.

This clone showed up just once. The chain carries TRBV2 and TRBJ2-7; 11 bases are shared with TRBD2. V trimming: 4 bases; J trimming: 0 bases; junction bases outside the gene matches: 11. Germline V gene lookup returns CDR1 SNHLY and CDR2 FYNNEI. The CDR3 consists of 18 residues. The CDR3 loop reads CASSVWLAGGPSSYEQYF. The DNA for the CDR3 is TGTGCCAGCAGTGTTTGGCTAGCGGGGGGCCCTAGCTCCTACGAGCAGTACTTC.

The V call is TRBV12-5, the J call TRBJ1-1, with 9 bases fitting TRBD1. This CDR3 has 14 residues. The J segment lost 7 bases and the V segment lost 1 base, leaving 4 bases of the junction unmatched. Germline V gives CDR1 LGHNT, CDR2 FRNRAP. In DNA form, the CDR3 reads TGTGCTAGTGGTTTGGCCTACAGGGGGCTTGAAGCTTTCTTT. It is translated as CASGLAYRGLEAFF. Full variable domain (rest looked up from reference TRBV12-5 and TRBJ1-1): DARVTQTPRHKVTEMGQEVTMRCQPILGHNTVFWYRQTMMQGLELLAYFRNRAPLDDSGMPKDRFSAEMPDATLATLKIQPSEPRDSAVYFCASGLAYRGLEAFFGQGTRLTVV.

In nucleotides, the CDR3 is TGTGCCAGCAGCTTAGGGGGAGCCGGCTCCTACAATGAGCAGTTCTTC. Its translation: CASSLGGAGSYNEQFF. V is TRBV11-3 and J is TRBJ2-1; D might be TRBD2 (5 bases). This CDR3 comprises 16 residues. Germline values: CDR1 SGHNT, CDR2 YENEEA. Deletions cut 1 base from V and 0 bases from J, with 10 bases between.

The chain has TRBV25-1 and TRBJ1-4; D possibly corresponds to TRBD1 (6 bases). In germline, CDR1 is MGHDK, CDR2 SYGVNS. This CDR3 is 14 amino acids long. V lost 4 bases, J lost 5 bases, and 11 bases lay in between. Written as DNA, the CDR3 is TGTGCCAGCAGTGCTGGGACATACAATGAAAAACTGTTTTTT. This sequence encodes CASSAGTYNEKLFF.

V gene TRBV7-2 combines with J gene TRBJ1-3, with TRBD1 matching 7 bases. V lost 4 bases to trimming and J lost 1 base; unmatched junction nucleotides: 4. The CDR3 covers 15 residues. Germline CDR1 is SGHTA and CDR2 is FQGNSA. The CDR3 region is CASSSQQGSGNTIYF. The CDR3 DNA follows: TGTGCCAGCAGCTCACAACAGGGGTCTGGAAACACCATATATTTT.

V usage is TRBV6-5 and J usage is TRBJ2-1; a weak D match, TRBD1 (5 bases). Per the germline V gene, CDR1 is MNHEY and CDR2 is SVGAGI. This CDR3 contains 10 residues. V lost 10 bases and J 15 bases, leaving 16 bases between the germline ends. Written as DNA, the CDR3 is TGTGCCACCTTTCGGCAGGGCCCGTTCTTC. Encoded protein: CATFRQGPFF.

This sequence joins TRBV6-6 and TRBJ2-5; possible D gene TRBD2, 5 bases. The CDR3 sequence is 14 residues long. The germline V gene encodes CDR1 MNHNY and CDR2 SVGAGI (reference sequence). Between the trimmed V and J ends, which lost 4 bases and 5 bases, there was a span of 14 bases. In nucleotides, the CDR3 is TGTGCCAGCAGTTCTCGCGCGGGTGGGGAGACCCAGTACTTC. Translation: CASSSRAGGETQYF.

The chain carries TRBV5-1 and TRBJ2-1, with D possibly TRBD2 on 5 matching bases. Germline assignment: CDR1 SGHRS and CDR2 YFSETQ. Trimming took off 4 bases at V and 5 bases at J, with 19 bases between the two ends. This CDR3 is 16 amino acids long. The CDR3: CASSPILAGSNNEQFF. The CDR3 DNA reads TGCGCCAGCAGCCCCATTCTTGCGGGTAGCAACAATGAGCAGTTCTTC.